The source of this T cell receptor (beta chain) is a study of blood T cell repertoires in COVID-19. For the study at large: Donors in the United States, Italy and Spain gave samples during acute or convalescent COVID-19. From T cells, B-cell-depleted T cells, or PBMCs came the material, which was cDNA or gDNA.

Per the original data handling: How many nucleated cells were present was estimated from reference gene primer amplification. This table comes from immunoSEQ multiplex PCR, and its TCRdb copy is limited to in-frame clones, with some not included. V, J and clone size are those of that table, while D and trimming were read from the DNA. Of about 130,000 clones listed, about 85% are singletons. This CDR3 has 13 residues. The J segment lost 4 bases and the V segment lost 6 bases, leaving 5 bases of the junction unmatched. CDR1 KGHSH and CDR2 LQKENI come from the germline V gene. The TCR was taken from a human donor in a cohort sampled during active COVID-19. Sequences were obtained from peripheral blood. The rearrangement links TRBV18 to TRBJ1-2; 7 positions match TRBD1. CDR3: CASSIGQAYGYTF. DNA of the CDR3: TGTGCCAGCTCGATAGGACAGGCCTATGGCTACACCTTC.